These 11 T cell receptor beta chains were all obtained from the same sample, sequenced in a study of monozygotic twins with cystic fibrosis. Some clones are missing from TCRdb's copy, which holds only in-frame ones; the method was immunoSEQ multiplex PCR. The sample yields tens of thousands of clones, about 90% seen once. The sequencing input was blood. Receptor source: a boy between 2 and 15 years old with cystic fibrosis.

This sequence joins TRBV4-1 and TRBJ2-7, with D tentatively TRBD2 (6 bases). The germline V gene has CDR1 MGHRA and CDR2 YSYEKL. The CDR3 loop spans 17 amino acids. Trimming shortened V by 0 bases and J by 2 bases, and 17 bases separated the two germline ends. CDR3 region: CASSQDDSAGNAYEQYF. The CDR3 coding sequence is TGCGCCAGCAGCCAAGATGACTCTGCGGGAAATGCCTACGAGCAGTACTTC.

The chain employs TRBV5-1 and TRBJ2-1; the D is unclear. Trimming pared 0 bases from V and 6 bases from J, leaving 10 bases between. Germline loops: CDR1 SGHRS, CDR2 YFSETQ. This CDR3 is built from 14 residues. The chain's CDR3 is CASSLAGQFNEQFF. DNA of the CDR3: TGCGCCAGCAGCTTGGCTGGGCAGTTCAATGAGCAGTTCTTC.

The chain is built from TRBV28 and TRBJ1-2; 7 bases align to TRBD1. Germline-derived CDR1 and CDR2 are MDHEN and SYDVKM. This CDR3 is 12 amino acids long. The trim removed 4 bases at V and 7 bases at J, leaving 3 bases unmatched. The CDR3 coding sequence is TGTGCCAGCAGTTCAGACAGGGTTGGCTACACCTTC. Translation gives CASSSDRVGYTF.

The CDR3 nucleotides read TGTGCCAGCAGCGTCATGAACACTGAAGCTTTCTTT. Protein product: CASSVMNTEAFF. The V gene is TRBV11-2, the J gene TRBJ1-1, with D unresolved. V was pared by 5 bases and J by 0 bases, with 4 bases between. Germline V gene lookup returns CDR1 SGHAT and CDR2 FQNNGV. The CDR3 covers 12 residues.

The chain recombines TRBV6-5 with TRBJ1-6; TRBD1 matches at 10 bases. The CDR3 loop spans 14 amino acids. The germline gives CDR1 MNHEY, CDR2 SVGAGI. Trimming removed 6 bases from V and 6 bases from J; junction bases left unmatched: 2. The CDR3 loop reads CASRTGGGNSPLHF. CDR3 nucleotide sequence: TGTGCCAGCAGGACAGGGGGCGGTAATTCACCCCTCCACTTT.

V usage is TRBV7-9 and J usage is TRBJ2-1; D is unclear. The CDR3 loop spans 15 amino acids. Per the germline V gene, CDR1 is SEHNR and CDR2 is FQNEAQ (reference sequence). Trimming took off 0 bases at V and 1 base at J, with 7 bases between the two ends. The CDR3 loop reads CASSLASLSYNEQFF. The CDR3 region has the DNA TGTGCCAGCAGCTTAGCGTCATTATCCTACAATGAGCAGTTCTTC.

V and J are TRBV27 and TRBJ1-1, with D perhaps TRBD1 (5 bases). The CDR3 totals 15 residues. The V gene lost 4 bases and the J gene lost 0 bases, with 12 bases spanning the gap. Germline values: CDR1 MNHEY, CDR2 SMNVEV (reference sequence). The DNA for the CDR3 is TGTGCCAGCAGTTCAGGGCTTTCATTGAACACTGAAGCTTTCTTT. Translated: CASSSGLSLNTEAFF.

The count of this clone is one. This chain connects TRBV7-2 to TRBJ2-5, with D perhaps being TRBD1 or TRBD2 (5 bases each). There are 16 residues in the CDR3. Trimming cost V 0 bases and J 0 bases, with 11 bases left between them. Per germline, CDR1 SGHTA and CDR2 FQGNSA. Here the CDR3 DNA reads TGTGCCAGCAGCTTAGCTAGGGGAGCGGACCAAGAGACCCAGTACTTC. It encodes CASSLARGADQETQYF.

CDR3 sequence reads: CASSPGLADQETQYF. The DNA of the CDR3 is TGCGCCAGCAGCCCGGGACTAGCGGATCAAGAGACCCAGTACTTC. The chain couples TRBV5-1 to TRBJ2-5, with 11 bases fitting TRBD2. CDR1 is SGHRS and CDR2 is YFSETQ in the germline V gene. V shed 4 bases and J 2 bases; nucleotides not matched to a gene: 4. This CDR3 has 15 residues.

V gene TRBV4-1 combines with J gene TRBJ2-1; TRBD2 matches 9 bases. The CDR3 covers 14 residues. Germline V gives CDR1 MGHRA, CDR2 YSYEKL. V was clipped by 10 bases and J by 10 bases; unmatched bases: 14. CDR3 region: CATTFGSGGDEQFF. CDR3 sequence (DNA): TGCGCCACCACCTTCGGTAGCGGGGGCGACGAGCAGTTCTTC.

This chain uses TRBV19 with TRBJ1-2, with D unclear. The CDR3 spans 13 residues. Germline V gene sequence: CDR1 LNHDA, CDR2 SQIVND (reference sequence). The V end was cut by 3 bases, the J end by 8 bases, with 13 bases between. CDR3 loop: CASSITGHRGYTF. The CDR3 bases are TGTGCCAGTAGTATCACCGGGCACCGCGGCTACACCTTC.